The 20 T cell receptor beta chains below were found in one sample sequenced in a study of cytomegalovirus exposure and HLA in healthy donors. TCRdb's copy holds only in-frame clones and misses some; the assay was immunoSEQ multiplex PCR. The data hold roughly 73,000 clones, with 85% to 95% observed a single time. Source material: PBMCs. Source of these receptors: a man aged 18 to 30 in good health and CMV-seronegative.

The J gene is TRBJ2-2, the V gene TRBV7-9, with 7 bases fitting TRBD2. This CDR3 is 15 amino acids long. V lost 6 bases to trimming and J lost 0 bases; unmatched junction nucleotides: 4. CDR1 and CDR2 from the germline V gene are SEHNR and FQNEAQ (reference sequence). The CDR3 here is CASRGGSPNTGELFF. The DNA of the CDR3 is TGTGCCAGCAGGGGGGGGAGCCCGAACACCGGGGAGCTGTTTTTT.

Here the CDR3 reads CASSLGENEKLFF. The CDR3 coding sequence is TGTGCCAGCAGTTTGGGAGAGAATGAAAAACTGTTTTTT. The chain recombines TRBV28 with TRBJ1-4; no firm D call. Germline CDR1 and CDR2: MDHEN and SYDVKM. There are 13 residues in the CDR3. Between the trimmed V and J ends, which lost 3 bases and 5 bases, there was a span of 7 bases.

The chain has TRBV7-2 and TRBJ2-3, with 7 bases fitting TRBD2. Germline CDR1 reads SGHTA; CDR2 reads FQGNSA. The junction had 17 bases not matched to a gene; V was cut back by 5 bases and J by 0 bases. The CDR3 runs 19 residues. In nucleotides, the CDR3 is TGTGCCAGCAGCACCCACTCTCTCCCGAGCGGGGTTAGCACAGATACGCAGTATTTT. It specifies CASSTHSLPSGVSTDTQYF.

The table lists this clone with a few counts. This chain uses TRBV6-5 with TRBJ2-7, with 7 bases aligning to TRBD1. V lost 2 bases, J lost 2 bases, and 9 bases stayed unmatched. Germline V lookup: CDR1 MNHEY, CDR2 SVGAGI. CDR3 length: 16 residues. This chain's CDR3 is CASSYEATGAPYEQYF. CDR3 bases: TGTGCCAGCAGTTACGAGGCAACAGGGGCACCCTACGAGCAGTACTTC.

This rearrangement joins TRBV4-3 to TRBJ2-1; 15 nucleotides line up with TRBD2. Germline V gives CDR1 LGHNA, CDR2 YSLEER. This CDR3 comprises 17 residues. Losses at the gene ends were 1 base for V and 13 bases for J; bases not matched to a gene: 11. The CDR3 protein is CASSQGHGTSGGLYQFF. DNA for the CDR3: TGCGCCAGCAGCCAAGGGCACGGGACTAGCGGGGGGCTATACCAGTTCTTC.

The V gene is TRBV6-5, the J gene TRBJ2-7; unclear D gene. The germline V and J ends were trimmed by 4 bases and 3 bases, with 10 bases remaining between them. CDR3 length: 13 residues. The germline V gene has CDR1 MNHEY and CDR2 SVGAGI. The CDR3 spells CASSSLRRYEQYF. CDR3 sequence (DNA): TGTGCCAGCAGTTCACTAAGGCGCTACGAGCAGTACTTC.

Comments on this clone: The sample holds other DNA sequences that translate to the same CDR3. The chain carries TRBV19 and TRBJ2-7, with 11 bases that match TRBD1. V dropped 3 bases and J dropped 4; count of bases not matched to a gene: 2. The germline V gene encodes CDR1 LNHDA and CDR2 SQIVND (reference sequence). This CDR3 contains 14 residues. CDR3 bases: TGTGCCAGTAGTATTGGACAGGGGGCTTACGAGCAGTACTTC. This codes for CASSIGQGAYEQYF.

The J gene is TRBJ1-2, the V gene TRBV30; maybe TRBD1 (6 bases). Germline V gene sequence: CDR1 GTSNPN, CDR2 SVGIG (reference sequence). CDR3 size: 14 residues. Between the trimmed V and J ends, which lost 0 bases and 8 bases, there was a span of 16 bases. In nucleotides, the CDR3 is TGTGCCTGGAGTGTAGGTGCAGGGGATGAAGGCTACACCTTC. Its translation is CAWSVGAGDEGYTF.

The sample holds one count of this clone. The J gene is TRBJ2-7, the V gene TRBV6-1; a weak D match, TRBD2 (8 bases). Germline CDR1 and CDR2: MNHNS and SASEGT. This CDR3 has 14 residues. Trimming left V 7 bases short and J 6 bases short, with 19 bases between. CDR3 loop: CASTSGLGGGEQYF. Written as DNA, the CDR3 is TGTGCCAGCACTTCGGGACTAGGGGGCGGCGAGCAGTACTTC.

As DNA, the CDR3 is TGTGCCAGTAGTATAGGTGGGCCACCTAATGAGCAGTTCTTC. The encoded protein is CASSIGGPPNEQFF. This chain uses TRBV19 with TRBJ2-1, with D unclear. Trimming took 1 base from V and 7 from J, leaving 11 bases between them. The CDR3 loop spans 14 amino acids. Germline CDR1 and CDR2: LNHDA and SQIVND (reference sequence).

The chain carries TRBV7-9 and TRBJ1-1, with a possible D match to TRBD1 (5 bases). Germline V lookup: CDR1 SEHNR, CDR2 FQNEAQ (reference sequence). The CDR3 has 15 residues. The germline V and J ends were trimmed by 5 bases and 0 bases, with 13 bases remaining between them. The CDR3 here is CASSPQGSLNTEAFF. As DNA, the CDR3 is TGTGCCAGCAGCCCTCAGGGCAGCTTGAACACTGAAGCTTTCTTT.

V is TRBV30 and J is TRBJ2-7; 7 nucleotides match TRBD1. The V segment lost 2 bases and the J segment 2 bases; nucleotides outside the gene matches: 3. The CDR3 is 13 residues long. Germline V gene data show CDR1 as GTSNPN and CDR2 as SVGIG (reference sequence). This CDR3 is CAWSKQGPYEQYF. CDR3 coding DNA: TGTGCCTGGAGTAAACAGGGGCCCTACGAGCAGTACTTC.

The chain couples TRBV28 to TRBJ1-2; no reliable D call. V lost 7 bases to trimming and J lost 1 base, with 13 bases between them. Germline-derived CDR1 and CDR2 are MDHEN and SYDVKM. This CDR3 has 14 amino acids. The CDR3 sequence is CASTSGFRNYGYTF. The DNA of the CDR3 is TGTGCCAGCACTAGTGGGTTCCGTAACTATGGCTACACCTTC.

This clone was counted once. The chain has TRBV4-1 and TRBJ2-7; D may be TRBD1 (6 bases). V was trimmed by 0 bases and J by 4 bases, leaving 22 bases between them. Germline V CDR1 and CDR2: MGHRA, YSYEKL. The CDR3 consists of 18 residues. CDR3 protein: CASSQDRGSWLGAYEQYF. The CDR3 bases are TGCGCCAGCAGCCAAGACAGGGGAAGTTGGTTGGGGGCGTACGAGCAGTACTTC.

The chain joins TRBV7-9 to TRBJ2-5, with D uncertain. The CDR3 extends over 15 amino acids. The V end was cut by 6 bases, the J end by 3 bases, with 17 bases between. Per the germline V gene, CDR1 is SEHNR and CDR2 is FQNEAQ (reference sequence). The CDR3 reads CASSPDSPRKETQYF. CDR3 DNA: TGTGCCAGCAGTCCTGACTCACCGAGAAAAGAGACCCAGTACTTC.

The chain joins TRBV5-8 to TRBJ1-1; no clear D. CDR3 length equals 15 residues. Germline lookup yields CDR1 SGHTS and CDR2 YDEGEE. Trimming left V 0 bases short and J 0 bases short, with 9 bases between. The CDR3 DNA follows: TGTGCCAGCAGCTTGGACTTCGGTATGAACACTGAAGCTTTCTTT. This gives the protein CASSLDFGMNTEAFF.

The genes are TRBV30 and TRBJ2-5; the match to TRBD2 covers 12 bases. J lost 3 bases, V lost 5 bases, and 10 bases had no gene match. The CDR3 totals 16 residues. Germline V gene data show CDR1 as GTSNPN and CDR2 as SVGIG (reference sequence). CDR3 region: CAWGGTSGGPKETQYF. The CDR3 DNA reads TGTGCCTGGGGGGGAACTAGCGGGGGGCCTAAAGAGACCCAGTACTTC. The full variable domain, its missing parts supplied by reference TRBV30 and TRBJ2-5, is SQTIHQWPATLVQPVGSPLSLECTVEGTSNPNLYWYRQAAGRGLQLLFYSVGIGQISSEVPQNLSASRPQDRQFILSSKKLLLSDSGFYLCAWGGTSGGPKETQYFGPGTRLLVL.

The V and J genes are TRBV5-4 and TRBJ2-1; 9 bases fit TRBD2. V was clipped by 0 bases and J by 2 bases; unmatched bases: 9. This CDR3 spans 18 amino acids. Germline V CDR1 and CDR2: SGHNT, YYREEE (reference sequence). This CDR3 is CASSLEAGGGVTYNEQFF. CDR3 nucleotide sequence: TGTGCCAGCAGCTTGGAGGCGGGCGGGGGGGTGACCTACAATGAGCAGTTCTTC.

This sequence joins TRBV5-4 and TRBJ1-2; D is undetermined. The germline V and J ends were trimmed by 0 bases and 2 bases, with 14 bases remaining between them. There are 16 residues in the CDR3. CDR1 is SGHNT, CDR2 YYREEE, per germline (reference sequence). The CDR3 nucleotides are TGTGCCAGCAGCTTGGAGGCAGGCCGGAACAACTATGGCTACACCTTC. This codes for CASSLEAGRNNYGYTF.

This clone has only a few counts. The CDR3 bases are TGCGCCAGCAGCCCCGTTATTCAGGGCACCGGGGAGCTGTTTTTT. This gives the protein CASSPVIQGTGELFF. The V call is TRBV4-1, the J call TRBJ2-2; D perhaps matches TRBD1 (5 bases). This CDR3 is built from 15 residues. CDR1 is MGHRA and CDR2 is YSYEKL in the germline V gene. Trimming removed 4 bases at V and 4 bases at J, with 13 bases between.